This T cell receptor beta chain is drawn from a study of beta chain features in type 1 diabetes. Findings and limits, study-wide: TCRB CDR3s were moderately but significantly shorter in Type 1 diabetes patients in all four CD4+ subsets. Individuals with type 1 diabetes displayed fewer insertions and more deletions at VDJ junctions.

The V gene end was trimmed by 2 bases and the J gene end by 2 bases; junction bases not matched to a gene: 5. CDR1 and CDR2 from the germline V gene are KGHSH and LQKENI. The CDR3 length is 15 residues. This clone was seen more than once but under ten times. What it binds is unknown. TCRB transcripts that were expressed got sequenced, as all of the isolated RNA had been reverse transcribed. Libraries were prepared by immunoSEQ multiplex PCR; TCRdb keeps only in-frame clonotypes and omits some of them. The table has 300,000 to 400,000 clones, around an eighth seen once. The V and J genes are TRBV18 and TRBJ2-7, with 8 bases lining up with TRBD2. The TCR comes from a woman aged 18-29 years with type 1 diabetes. Input material: naive CD4+ T cells from blood. This chain's CDR3 is CASSPNAGGPYEQYV. The CDR3 nucleotides are TGTGCCAGCTCACCAAATGCGGGGGGCCCCTACGAGCAGTACGTC.